This TCR beta chain emerged from a study of identical twins. Findings and limits, study-wide: The presence of invariant MAIT and iNKT cells could partly confound analyses of zero-insertion sequences.

Template switching added a universal primer site; cDNA carried unique molecular identifiers. TCRdb re-called the 5' RACE reads through MiXCR, storing one row per CDR3 protein. The data show 1,800,000 or so distinct CDR3 sequences, about 32% seen once. From germline, CDR1 is DFQATT and CDR2 SNEGSKA (reference sequence). The CDR3 totals 13 residues. Deletions cut 2 bases from V and 3 bases from J, with 10 bases between. In this sample, this clonotype turned up many times. Its antigen is unidentified. Sequenced input: cord blood. The clonotype was recovered from a newborn girl in good health. The chain recombines TRBV20-1 with TRBJ1-2; the D gene is possibly TRBD1 (5 bases). CDR3 nucleotide sequence: TGCAGTGCTAGATCTGGGGGAGACTATGGCTACACCTTC. This encodes CSARSGGDYGYTF.